Below, one T cell receptor (beta chain) is given with its context. Its antigen is not yet known. No per-base quality is available; no much larger clone lies one base away. This sample was included in a study of blood T cell repertoires in COVID-19 (TCRdb year 2020). General notes on the study: The collaborator samples originated in the United States, Italy and Spain and spanned the acute and convalescent phases of COVID-19. The material from the prospective study consisted of cDNA or gDNA derived from T cells, B-cell-depleted T cells, or PBMCs. The samples were drawn from two sources: the first 160 participants of the ongoing ImmuneRACE study, and 1,200 or so subjects contributed by 6 global collaborators. Where HLA class I and class II types were available, the types were taken from metadata supplied by the sample provider, not from assay-based typing. Nearly every sample came with metadata listing a de-identified subject ID, COVID-19 status, age in years and sex. The dataset comprised deeply sampled blood TCRbeta repertoires from subjects exposed to, actively infected with, or recovered from COVID-19. The repertoires were released in a freely available public database intended as a resource for research on the immune response to SARS-CoV-2. Paper-wide results and their limitations: The amount of clinical and demographic metadata varied by source and participant and was provided uncurated.

TCRbeta CDR3 regions were amplified from genomic DNA using the immunoSEQ Assay, a bias-controlled multiplex PCR. In the source study's methods: The number of nucleated cells in each sample was estimated from the amplification of reference gene primers within the assay. To quantify the absolute abundance of each unique TCRbeta CDR3 rearrangement, sequence reads were collapsed and filtered. For each sample, productive Simpson clonality was calculated as the square root of Simpson's diversity index across productive rearrangements. As stored in TCRdb, this immuneACCESS dataset retains in-frame rearrangements with V and J assigned. A fraction of the clones does not appear; measured against another copy, unresolved V genes explain less than half of the discrepancy, and the remainder lacks a known reason. That table furnishes V, J and clone size, whereas the DNA furnished D and trimming. Here the sample has 35,000 to 50,000 clones; nearly 90% occur a single time. Jointly, the top ten make up 2.5% to 3% of the sample.

Collaborating institutions collected whole blood in K2EDTA tubes following their own protocols. For TCRbeta analysis, collaborators shipped samples in one of three forms: frozen whole blood, isolated PBMCs, or DNA extracted from either of those sample types. Reading the germline V gene gives CDR1 MNHEY and CDR2 SVGAGI. Germline trimming amounts to 7 bases on V and 5 bases on J, with 10 as the count of junction bases outside the gene matches. The CDR3 numbers 14 residues from cysteine through phenylalanine. This entry keeps only the CDR3 DNA: 42 bases, framed from base 1. What was sequenced was peripheral blood. The V gene is TRBV6-5 and the J gene is TRBJ1-2; 7 central nucleotides agree with TRBD1. This receptor was obtained from a man aged 50-59 years with active COVID-19. The CDR3 region: CASTRTGAGYGYTF. The nucleotide sequence reads as follows: TGTGCCAGCACCCGAACAGGGGCTGGTTATGGCTACACCTTC.